The text below deals with one TCR beta chain. The data were produced by immunoSEQ multiplex PCR, yet TCRdb's version contains in-frame clones alone and is incomplete. This table has roughly 130,000 clones, roughly 94% appearing once. This record comes from a study of control samples from healthy donors and cancer patients. CDR3 size: 14 residues. Trimming shortened V by 3 bases and J by 1 base, and 9 bases separated the two germline ends. Germline V CDR1 and CDR2: LGHDT, YNNKEL (reference sequence). Input material: PBMCs. The origin of this receptor is a man between 60 and 75 years old with colorectal cancer. The rearrangement joins TRBV3-1 (or the pseudogene TRBV3-2) to TRBJ1-1, with D uncertain. DNA of the CDR3: TGTGCCAGCAGCCACAGTCCCGGGAACACTGAAGCTTTCTTT. Its protein product is CASSHSPGNTEAFF.